The 30 T cell receptor beta chains presented below share a single source sample, sequenced in a study of T cells after yellow fever vaccination. TCRdb redid the calling of the 5' RACE reads with MiXCR, one entry per CDR3 protein. The sample consists of about 68,000 distinct CDR3 sequences, less than 8.5% of them appearing once. The sample consisted of CD8+ T cells sorted from PBMCs, taken about 41 days after the first yellow fever vaccination. The receptors here all came from a young man who received the YFV17D yellow fever vaccine.

This clonotype was seen ten or more times. The DNA of the CDR3 is TGCGCCAGCAGCCAAGAAATGGGGGCGCGGAATGAGCAGTTCTTC. This translates into CASSQEMGARNEQFF. This chain links TRBV4-1 with TRBJ2-1; D is possibly TRBD1 (6 bases). The CDR3 totals 15 residues. Trimming stripped 0 bases from V and 7 bases from J, with 13 bases between. Germline V gene lookup returns CDR1 MGHRA and CDR2 YSYEKL.

This clonotype was recorded many times. The gene calls are TRBV12-3 or TRBV12-4 and TRBJ2-3, with D unresolved. Trimming stripped 8 bases from V and 4 bases from J, with 7 bases between. The CDR3 loop spans 11 amino acids. CDR3 region: CASSAADTQYF. CDR3 DNA: TGTGCCAGCTCTGCGGCAGATACGCAGTATTTT.

This clonotype was picked up one time. This sequence joins TRBV5-6 and TRBJ2-5, with no clear D. The CDR3 length is 14 residues. Germline lookup yields CDR1 SGHDT and CDR2 YYEEEE. Trimming pared 7 bases from V and 5 bases from J, leaving 18 bases between. CDR3 sequence: CASGPGLRRETQYF. The CDR3 coding sequence is TGTGCCAGCGGCCCCGGGCTCCGGCGGGAGACCCAGTACTTC.

The chain joins TRBV14 to TRBJ1-5; 8 bases match TRBD1. Germline assignment: CDR1 SGHDN and CDR2 FVKESK. The CDR3 contains 20 residues. The junction had 23 bases not matched to a gene; V was cut back by 0 bases and J by 10 bases. CDR3 bases: TGTGCCAGCAGCCAAGATTTGAGTATAATCGCTTGGGACAGGCCCGGACCCCAGCATTTT. As protein: CASSQDLSIIAWDRPGPQHF. The full variable domain, in which reference TRBV14 and TRBJ1-5 provide the parts outside the CDR3, is EAGVTQFPSHSVIEKGQTVTLRCDPISGHDNLYWYRRVMGKEIKFLLHFVKESKQDESGMPNNRFLAERTGGTYSTLKVQPAELEDSGVYFCASSQDLSIIAWDRPGPQHFGDGTRLSIL.

In this sample, this clonotype turned up many times. The chain carries TRBV10-3 and TRBJ2-3; D perhaps matches TRBD2 (5 bases). Trimming took off 10 bases at V and 0 bases at J, with 11 bases between the two ends. The CDR3 runs to 13 residues. CDR1 and CDR2 from the germline V gene are ENHRY and SYGVKD. DNA for the CDR3: TGTGCCACGCTAGCATATAGCACAGATACGCAGTATTTT. Translation gives CATLAYSTDTQYF.

The chain recombines TRBV6-1 with TRBJ1-5; D possibly corresponds to TRBD1 (5 bases). Germline V gene sequence: CDR1 MNHNS, CDR2 SASEGT. The V and J ends lost 3 bases and 3 bases respectively, with 12 bases between them. CDR3 size: 15 residues. The CDR3 reads CASSEFAGSNQPQHF. CDR3 nucleotides: TGTGCCAGCAGTGAGTTTGCAGGGTCCAATCAGCCCCAGCATTTT.

This clonotype has just a few counts. The gene calls are TRBV4-2 and TRBJ1-5, with 8 bases lining up with TRBD1. The germline CDR1 and CDR2 sequences are LGHNA and YNFKEQ. Unmatched junction bases numbered 6, after V lost 6 bases and J lost 5 bases. This CDR3 is built from 14 residues. CDR3 sequence (DNA): TGTGCCAGCAGTCAACCGGGACAGGATCAGCCCCAGCATTTT. It is translated as CASSQPGQDQPQHF.

This clonotype was seen only a few times. This chain connects TRBV11-2 to TRBJ1-5; D may be TRBD1 (5 bases). The CDR3 has 17 residues. Germline V lookup: CDR1 SGHAT, CDR2 FQNNGV. V was clipped by 2 bases and J by 0 bases, with 14 bases between them. Here the CDR3 reads CASSLYPGRGSNQPQHF. The CDR3 nucleotides read TGTGCCAGCAGCTTATATCCAGGGAGAGGTAGCAATCAGCCCCAGCATTTT.

The chain links TRBV7-2 to TRBJ2-5; 9 bases agree with TRBD2. The germline CDR1 and CDR2 sequences are SGHTA and FQGNSA. CDR3 length: 14 amino acids. Unmatched junction bases numbered 4, after V lost 4 bases and J lost 4 bases. The CDR3 DNA reads as TGTGCCAGCAGCTGGACTAGCGTGCCAGAGACCCAGTACTTC. It yields the protein CASSWTSVPETQYF.

This clonotype showed up many times. V and J are TRBV4-3 and TRBJ1-2; D ambiguous. CDR3 length equals 12 residues. Germline loops: CDR1 LGHNA, CDR2 YSLEER. V gave up 0 bases and J gave up 5 bases, with 4 bases separating them. The CDR3 bases are TGCGCCAGCAGCCAAGATAAGTATGGCTACACCTTC. This encodes CASSQDKYGYTF.

This clonotype was detected ten times or more. The rearrangement joins TRBV6-5 to TRBJ1-6; TRBD1 matches 7 bases. Per germline, CDR1 MNHEY and CDR2 SVGAGI. Trimming at V came to 8 bases and at J to 7 bases, leaving 8 bases not matched to a gene. The length of the CDR3 is 14 residues. CDR3 region: CASRYLTGNSPLHF. The CDR3 nucleotides read TGTGCCAGCCGATATCTGACAGGGAATTCACCCCTCCACTTT.

This clonotype was counted ten times or more. V and J are TRBV27 and TRBJ2-5; no clear D gene. Germline values: CDR1 MNHEY, CDR2 SMNVEV (reference sequence). The germline V and J ends were trimmed by 4 bases and 1 base, with 7 bases remaining between them. The CDR3 has 13 amino acids. CDR3 sequence: CASSSISQETQYF. The CDR3 nucleotides are TGTGCCAGCAGTTCCATATCCCAAGAGACCCAGTACTTC.

In its sample, this clonotype was seen a few times. The chain employs TRBV5-4 and TRBJ2-5, with a tentative D call TRBD2 (5 bases). The CDR3 has 14 amino acids. V dropped 7 bases and J dropped 5 bases, with 18 bases sitting between them. Germline lookup yields CDR1 SGHNT and CDR2 YYREEE (reference sequence). The CDR3 spells CASEEEAGRETQYF. In DNA, the CDR3 is TGTGCCAGCGAGGAGGAGGCCGGAAGGGAGACCCAGTACTTC.

This clonotype was observed at least ten times. The V gene is TRBV5-5, the J gene TRBJ2-1; 11 bases match TRBD2. This CDR3 has 15 amino acids. Germline V gene lookup returns CDR1 SGHKS and CDR2 YYEKEE (reference sequence). J was trimmed by 12 bases and V by 2 bases; bases with no gene match: 10. The chain's CDR3 is CASSLVIAGGQLQFF. The CDR3 nucleotides read TGTGCCAGCAGCTTAGTAATAGCGGGGGGGCAATTGCAGTTCTTC.

This clonotype was observed a handful of times. This rearrangement joins TRBV30 to TRBJ2-5; 8 nucleotides line up with TRBD2. The CDR3 length is 14 residues. V lost 5 bases and J lost 5; bases outside the gene matches: 10. Germline V gene sequence: CDR1 GTSNPN, CDR2 SVGIG (reference sequence). For the CDR3, the DNA is TGTGCCTGGGGGTGGAGCGGGGGAAGTGAGACCCAGTACTTC. This gives the protein CAWGWSGGSETQYF.

About this clonotype itself: A read error may explain this, as a much larger clone is one base away. The genes are TRBV20-1 and TRBJ2-5; D remains ambiguous. The CDR3 covers 12 residues. Between the trimmed V and J ends, which lost 5 bases and 3 bases, there was a span of 10 bases. Germline values: CDR1 DFQATT, CDR2 SNEGSKA (reference sequence). The CDR3 nucleotides are TGCAGTGCTGCGTGGGTTGAAGAGACCCAGTACTTC. Translated, it gives CSAAWVEETQYF.

This clonotype has ten or more counts. CDR3 coding DNA: TGCAGCGTTGGGGAGGGGGTTGCCTACGAGCAGTACTTC. Translation gives CSVGEGVAYEQYF. The chain carries TRBV29-1 and TRBJ2-7; D is possibly TRBD2 (7 bases). Germline assignment: CDR1 SQVTM and CDR2 ANQGSEA. Trimming left V 4 bases short and J 2 bases short, with 12 bases between. The CDR3 runs 13 residues.

This clonotype was seen a few times. This rearrangement joins TRBV6-6 to TRBJ2-5; D call uncertain. Germline CDR1 reads MNHNY; CDR2 reads SVGAGI (reference sequence). V was shortened by 4 bases and J by 5 bases, with 11 bases between the two germline ends. The CDR3 spans 13 residues. CDR3 nucleotide sequence: TGTGCCAGCAGTTCGACGTCAACGGAGACCCAGTACTTC. Protein product: CASSSTSTETQYF.

V and J are TRBV11-2 and TRBJ2-2; D call uncertain. The germline V gene has CDR1 SGHAT and CDR2 FQNNGV. CDR3 length: 19 amino acids. The germline V and J ends were trimmed by 6 bases and 0 bases, with 23 bases remaining between them. CDR3 coding DNA: TGTGCCAGCAGAATATTCTCGGTCTCCAAATCGACGAACACCGGGGAGCTGTTTTTT. Its protein product is CASRIFSVSKSTNTGELFF.

The gene calls are TRBV20-1 and TRBJ2-5; 9 bases are shared with TRBD2. Germline assignment: CDR1 DFQATT and CDR2 SNEGSKA (reference sequence). The CDR3 runs 17 residues. CDR3 loop: CCSRELTSGLSGETQYF. In nucleotides, the CDR3 is TGCTGCTCTAGAGAGCTGACTAGCGGTCTCTCGGGGGAGACCCAGTACTTC.

This clonotype was counted at least ten times. The chain employs TRBV20-1 and TRBJ2-7; 8 nucleotides agree with TRBD2. The CDR3 covers 13 residues. Germline V lookup: CDR1 DFQATT, CDR2 SNEGSKA (reference sequence). V shed 6 bases and J 3 bases; nucleotides not matched to a gene: 7. Here the CDR3 DNA reads TGCAGTGCCGAACCGGGACTAGTCTACGAGCAGTACTTC. This codes for CSAEPGLVYEQYF.

The gene calls are TRBV7-9 and TRBJ1-1; D is undetermined. Germline lookup yields CDR1 SEHNR and CDR2 FQNEAQ (reference sequence). Trimming removed 3 bases from V and 6 bases from J, with 5 bases in between. This CDR3 is built from 11 residues. Here the CDR3 DNA reads TGTGCCAGCAGCTTCGGGCCTGAAGCTTTCTTT. This sequence encodes CASSFGPEAFF.

In this sample, this clonotype turned up a few times. The chain uses TRBV12-3 or TRBV12-4 and TRBJ2-1; D possibly corresponds to TRBD2 (5 bases). CDR3 length: 13 residues. V lost 8 bases to trimming and J lost 7 bases, with 15 bases between them. The CDR3: CASGSDLGNEQFF. The CDR3 coding sequence is TGTGCCAGCGGGAGTGACCTGGGGAATGAGCAGTTCTTC.

This clonotype was seen more than once but under ten times. J is TRBJ1-2 and V is TRBV27, with TRBD1 as a possible D gene (6 bases). The CDR3 loop spans 17 amino acids. The V gene's germline CDR1 is MNHEY and CDR2 SMNVEV (reference sequence). V lost 3 bases, J lost 5 bases, and 22 bases lay in between. The CDR3 loop reads CASSFILRTGNFYGYTF. As DNA, the CDR3 is TGTGCCAGCAGTTTTATTTTGAGAACAGGGAATTTTTATGGCTACACCTTC.

At least ten counts were recorded for this clonotype. The gene calls are TRBV20-1 and TRBJ2-7; D remains unclear. The CDR3 spans 14 residues. The V gene lost 0 bases and the J gene lost 0 bases, with 9 bases spanning the gap. CDR1 is DFQATT and CDR2 is SNEGSKA in the germline V gene (reference sequence). CDR3: CSARDPPSSYEQYV. The DNA for the CDR3 is TGCAGTGCTAGAGATCCCCCTAGCTCCTACGAGCAGTACGTC.

This clonotype was seen ten or more times. The chain couples TRBV6-5 to TRBJ2-5; the match to TRBD1 covers 8 bases. This CDR3 contains 13 residues. Germline V lookup: CDR1 MNHEY, CDR2 SVGAGI. The trim removed 2 bases at V and 5 bases at J, leaving 1 base unmatched. CDR3 DNA sequence: TGTGCCAGCAGTTACGACAGGGGTGAGACCCAGTACTTC. As protein: CASSYDRGETQYF.

Many counts were recorded for this clonotype. V and J are TRBV20-1 and TRBJ2-7, with D uncertain. Germline V gene data show CDR1 as DFQATT and CDR2 as SNEGSKA (reference sequence). V dropped 2 bases and J dropped 0 bases, with 8 bases sitting between them. This CDR3 region has 13 residues. CDR3 sequence reads: CSARQKSSYEQYF. The CDR3 DNA reads TGCAGTGCTAGACAAAAGAGCTCCTACGAGCAGTACTTC.

This clonotype was picked up a small number of times. The rearrangement joins TRBV10-3 to TRBJ2-3, with 7 bases fitting TRBD1. The junction had 9 bases not matched to a gene; V was cut back by 10 bases and J by 5 bases. Germline V gene sequence: CDR1 ENHRY, CDR2 SYGVKD. The CDR3 is made up of 13 amino acids. The CDR3 here is CATVDRAKDTQYF. CDR3 nucleotide sequence: TGTGCCACCGTAGACAGGGCTAAAGATACGCAGTATTTT.

This clonotype came up many times. The rearrangement uses TRBV5-1 and TRBJ2-2; the D is unclear. The CDR3 is 12 amino acids. V was shortened by 5 bases and J by 0 bases, with 2 bases between the two germline ends. Germline V lookup: CDR1 SGHRS, CDR2 YFSETQ. This CDR3 is CASRSNTGELFF. DNA of the CDR3: TGCGCCAGCAGGTCGAACACCGGGGAGCTGTTTTTT.

This clonotype was counted ten times or more. The genes are TRBV2 and TRBJ2-1; TRBD2 agrees at 12 bases. Trimming cost V 4 bases and J 9 bases; bases outside gene matches: 10. The CDR3 is 16 residues long. The V gene's germline CDR1 is SNHLY and CDR2 FYNNEI. The CDR3 DNA follows: TGTGCCAGCAGTGCGCTGACTAGCGGGGGCCTGGGTGAGCAGTTCTTC. Translation: CASSALTSGGLGEQFF.